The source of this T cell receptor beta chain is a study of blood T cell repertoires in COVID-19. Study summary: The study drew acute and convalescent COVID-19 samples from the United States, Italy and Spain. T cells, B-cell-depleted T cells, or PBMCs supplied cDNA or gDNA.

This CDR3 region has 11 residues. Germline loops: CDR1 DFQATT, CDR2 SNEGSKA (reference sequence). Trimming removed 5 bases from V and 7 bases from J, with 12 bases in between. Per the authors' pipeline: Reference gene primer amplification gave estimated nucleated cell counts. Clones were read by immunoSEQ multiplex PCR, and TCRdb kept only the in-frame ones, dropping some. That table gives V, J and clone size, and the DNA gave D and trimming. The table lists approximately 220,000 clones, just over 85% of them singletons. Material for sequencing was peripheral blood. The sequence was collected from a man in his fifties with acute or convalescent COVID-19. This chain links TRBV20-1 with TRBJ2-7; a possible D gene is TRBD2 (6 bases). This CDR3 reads CSAFEAGEQYF. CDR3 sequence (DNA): TGCAGTGCTTTCGAGGCGGGGGAGCAGTACTTC.